A selection of T cell receptor beta chains follows, all from one sample in a study of T cell responses to AZD1222 COVID-19 vaccine. Method: immunoSEQ multiplex PCR; TCRdb's copy keeps in-frame clones and lacks some. The table shows over 95,000 clones, with about 90% occurring only once. Sequencing was performed on peripheral blood, taken on day 0 of AZD1222 vaccination. These receptors were obtained from an adult in good health. The CDR3 runs from the conserved cysteine through the conserved F or W. D genes are given only for firm matches. Rows may omit the clone size; those that give it use once, few, many or a size class.

TRBV5-1,.,TRBJ2-7,.,CASSWDHTDEQYF,TGCGCCAGCAGTTGGGACCATACGGACGAGCAGTACTTC
TRBV7-2,.,TRBJ2-3,.,CASSLGNRGDTQYF,TGTGCCAGCAGCTTGGGTAATCGGGGAGATACGCAGTATTTT
TRBV19,.,TRBJ2-6,.,CASSRHLSGANVLTF,TGTGCCAGTAGTAGACACCTCTCTGGGGCCAACGTCCTGACTTTC
TRBV7-2,.,TRBJ2-3,.,CASNPGRTGDTQYF,TGTGCCAGCAACCCCGGACGTACGGGAGATACGCAGTATTTT
TRBV11-1,.,TRBJ2-2,.,CASSLGRGSPGELFF,TGTGCCAGCAGCTTAGGTCGAGGGAGTCCCGGGGAGCTGTTTTTT
TRBV6-2/TRBV6-3,.,TRBJ2-5,TRBD2,CASSRTSGGSETQYF,TGTGCCAGCAGCAGGACTAGCGGGGGGTCAGAGACCCAGTACTTC
TRBV10-1,.,TRBJ2-5,.,CASSEWQGETQYF,TGCGCCAGCAGTGAGTGGCAGGGAGAGACCCAGTACTTC
TRBV27,.,TRBJ2-1,TRBD1,CASRSSGQGARQFF,TGTGCCAGCAGATCCTCGGGACAGGGGGCGAGGCAGTTCTTC
TRBV7-2,.,TRBJ2-3,TRBD2,CASSPYRGDTDTQYF,TGTGCCAGCAGCCCATATCGGGGGGATACAGATACGCAGTATTTT
TRBV6-2/TRBV6-3,.,TRBJ2-3,TRBD2,CASSYYLGGSADTQYF,TGTGCCAGCAGTTACTACCTAGGCGGGAGTGCAGATACGCAGTATTTT
TRBV6-2/TRBV6-3,.,TRBJ2-7,.,CASSYSGAGRGYEQYF,TGTGCCAGCAGTTACTCTGGGGCAGGAAGGGGCTACGAGCAGTACTTC
TRBV6-2/TRBV6-3,medium-sized,TRBJ2-7,.,CASSYRISEQYF,TGTGCCAGCAGTTACCGCATTTCCGAGCAGTACTTC
TRBV9,.,TRBJ2-3,.,CASSVVLGSTDTQYF,TGTGCCAGCAGCGTAGTGTTAGGAAGCACAGATACGCAGTATTTT
TRBV7-8,few,TRBJ2-2,TRBD2,CASSFAPGTSDTGELFF,TGTGCCAGCAGCTTCGCACCCGGGACTAGTGACACCGGGGAGCTGTTTTTT
TRBV19,.,TRBJ2-1,TRBD2,CASSLGTSETNEQFF,TGTGCCAGTAGCCTTGGGACTAGCGAAACCAATGAGCAGTTCTTC
TRBV7-2,.,TRBJ1-5,.,CASSPGVGVSSNQPQHF,TGTGCCAGCAGCCCGGGCGTGGGGGTGTCAAGCAATCAGCCCCAGCATTTT
TRBV29-1,.,TRBJ1-2,.,CSVEDQSWGYGYTF,TGCAGCGTTGAAGATCAGTCTTGGGGGTATGGCTACACCTTC
TRBV21-1,.,TRBJ1-5,.,CASTPDRDSNQPQHF,TGTGCCAGCACCCCCGACAGGGATAGCAATCAGCCCCAGCATTTT
TRBV7-2,.,TRBJ1-5,.,CASSLVSPNQPQHF,TGTGCCAGCAGCTTAGTATCCCCCAATCAGCCCCAGCATTTT
TRBV6-5,.,TRBJ2-1,.,CASRDPGSNEQFF,TGTGCCAGCCGAGACCCAGGTTCCAATGAGCAGTTCTTC
TRBV6-5,.,TRBJ2-1,.,CASSYGQGGNEQFF,TGTGCCAGCAGTTACGGCCAGGGTGGCAATGAGCAGTTCTTC
TRBV10-3,.,TRBJ2-7,.,CAIGRERQSYEQYF,TGTGCCATCGGACGGGAGAGACAGTCCTACGAGCAGTACTTC